This entry lists 25 T cell receptor beta chains sequenced from one sample in a study of blood T cell repertoires in COVID-19. Sequencing was performed with immunoSEQ multiplex PCR; in TCRdb, only in-frame clones are kept and a portion is missing. The table has about 170,000 clones, around 87% seen once. The sample taken for sequencing was peripheral blood. Receptors originate from a woman older than 75 in a cohort sampled during active or convalescent COVID-19.

V usage is TRBV4-2 and J usage is TRBJ1-6; a weak D match, TRBD1 (6 bases). V lost 0 bases to trimming and J lost 2 bases, with 17 bases between them. The germline V gene encodes CDR1 LGHNA and CDR2 YNFKEQ. The CDR3 runs 19 residues. CDR3 sequence (DNA): TGTGCCAGCAGCCAAGATTGGGTCCGGGGGGCCACCTATAATTCACCCCTCCACTTT. Translating it yields CASSQDWVRGATYNSPLHF.

J is TRBJ2-2 and V is TRBV6-2 or TRBV6-3, with 7 bases identical to TRBD1. Germline CDR1 MNHEY, CDR2 SVGEGT. The V and J ends lost 2 bases and 8 bases, in that order; junction bases with no gene match: 11. The CDR3 runs to 16 residues. The CDR3 sequence is CASSYHKEQGLGELFF. In nucleotides, the CDR3 is TGTGCCAGCAGTTACCACAAGGAACAGGGGTTAGGGGAGCTGTTTTTT.

This chain links TRBV5-6 with TRBJ2-7; 7 bases agree with TRBD2. Germline V gene lookup returns CDR1 SGHDT and CDR2 YYEEEE. There are 15 residues in the CDR3. V lost 0 bases to trimming and J lost 2 bases; unmatched junction nucleotides: 5. This CDR3 is CASSLGQRGTYEQYV. In nucleotides, the CDR3 is TGTGCCAGCAGCTTGGGACAGCGGGGCACCTACGAGCAGTACGTC.

The chain combines TRBV10-3 with TRBJ2-3; tentatively, D is TRBD1 (5 bases). Germline CDR1 and CDR2: ENHRY and SYGVKD. V was cut by 2 bases and J by 7 bases, with 13 bases left in between. The CDR3 runs 14 residues. The CDR3 DNA reads TGTGCCATCAGTGAGGGTGTCAGGGAAAATACGCAGTATTTT. Translation: CAISEGVRENTQYF.

The chain employs TRBV20-1 and TRBJ2-3, with 10 bases lining up with TRBD2. Germline assignment: CDR1 DFQATT and CDR2 SNEGSKA (reference sequence). V lost 3 bases and J lost 5; bases outside the gene matches: 8. This CDR3 is built from 15 residues. The CDR3 loop is CSASGLAGEVDTQYF. CDR3 DNA sequence: TGCAGTGCTAGTGGGCTAGCGGGAGAGGTAGATACGCAGTATTTT.

This chain links TRBV5-1 with TRBJ2-6, with D tentatively TRBD1 (5 bases). Trimming removed 0 bases at V and 0 bases at J, with 7 bases between. The germline CDR1 and CDR2 sequences are SGHRS and YFSETQ. The CDR3 extends over 16 amino acids. In DNA form, the CDR3 reads TGCGCCAGCAGCTTGGGACAGAACTCTGGGGCCAACGTCCTGACTTTC. This translates into CASSLGQNSGANVLTF.

This clone was detected once. The chain couples TRBV10-2 to TRBJ1-5; 7 bases agree with TRBD1. Trimming at V came to 8 bases and at J to 3 bases, leaving 7 bases not matched to a gene. CDR1 is WSHSY, CDR2 SAAADI, per germline. CDR3 length: 14 amino acids. CDR3 DNA sequence: TGCGCCAGCCGATACGGACAGGACAATCAGCCCCAGCATTTT. It is translated as CASRYGQDNQPQHF.

The chain uses TRBV24-1 and TRBJ1-5, with TRBD1 identical over 7 bases. Germline V gene data show CDR1 as KGHDR and CDR2 as SFDVKD. The junction had 12 bases not matched to a gene; V was cut back by 7 bases and J by 13 bases. The length of the CDR3 is 13 residues. The CDR3 spells CATSQGDLGSQHF. The DNA of the CDR3 is TGTGCCACCAGCCAGGGGGATCTGGGGTCTCAGCATTTT.

This clone was seen only once. This sequence joins TRBV12-5 and TRBJ1-1; D may be TRBD1 (5 bases). V was clipped by 1 base and J by 7 bases, with 7 bases between them. This CDR3 comprises 12 residues. Germline values: CDR1 LGHNT, CDR2 FRNRAP. CDR3 sequence: CASGLGGSEAFF. CDR3 nucleotide sequence: TGTGCTAGTGGTTTGGGGGGCAGTGAAGCTTTCTTT.

The chain has TRBV7-2 and TRBJ1-2; maybe TRBD1 (5 bases). Trimming pared 2 bases from V and 4 bases from J, leaving 11 bases between. The CDR3 loop spans 14 amino acids. Germline V CDR1 and CDR2: SGHTA, FQGNSA. DNA for the CDR3: TGTGCCAGCAGCTTAAAGGGGCTGTTCTATGGCTACACCTTC. Encoded protein: CASSLKGLFYGYTF.

The chain combines TRBV2 with TRBJ1-6; perhaps TRBD1 as D (5 bases). Germline V CDR1 and CDR2: SNHLY, FYNNEI. This CDR3 is 12 amino acids long. V lost 5 bases, J lost 10 bases, and 9 bases lay in between. CDR3 amino acids: CASSRGGSPLHF. The DNA of the CDR3 is TGTGCCAGCAGTAGGGGAGGCTCACCCCTCCACTTT.

This chain joins TRBV4-2 and TRBJ2-5; D is unresolved. The CDR3 runs 13 residues. Between the trimmed V and J ends, which lost 0 bases and 5 bases, there was a span of 7 bases. Germline CDR1 and CDR2: LGHNA and YNFKEQ. The CDR3 DNA reads as TGTGCCAGCAGCCAAGAACTCGGGGAGACCCAGTACTTC. It is translated as CASSQELGETQYF.

The V and J genes are TRBV3-1 (or the pseudogene TRBV3-2) and TRBJ2-2; perhaps TRBD2 as D (7 bases). This CDR3 spans 16 amino acids. Trimming left V 2 bases short and J 0 bases short, with 10 bases between. Per the germline V gene, CDR1 is LGHDT and CDR2 is YNNKEL (reference sequence). The CDR3 nucleotides read TGTGCCAGCAGCCAACGGGGGGCTTCGAACACCGGGGAGCTGTTTTTT. Amino acids: CASSQRGASNTGELFF.

V usage is TRBV10-3 and J usage is TRBJ2-7; 10 nucleotides align to TRBD2. Germline V lookup: CDR1 ENHRY, CDR2 SYGVKD. The length of the CDR3 is 16 residues. V lost 4 bases and J lost 6; bases outside the gene matches: 12. CDR3: CAISAQLAGGLGEQYV. In DNA form, the CDR3 reads TGTGCCATCAGTGCCCAATTAGCGGGAGGTTTGGGCGAGCAGTACGTC.

The chain uses TRBV30 and TRBJ1-4; 9 bases are a match to TRBD1. CDR3 length: 15 amino acids. V lost 3 bases and J lost 6; bases outside the gene matches: 8. Germline CDR1 GTSNPN, CDR2 SVGIG (reference sequence). This CDR3 reads CAWRRTGDRYEKLFF. The CDR3 DNA sequence: TGTGCCTGGAGGCGGACAGGGGATCGGTATGAAAAACTGTTTTTT.

The chain combines TRBV28 with TRBJ1-2; 8 bases agree with TRBD1. CDR1 is MDHEN, CDR2 SYDVKM, per germline. CDR3 length: 16 residues. V lost 6 bases, J lost 4 bases, and 13 bases stayed unmatched. CDR3 loop: CASSPLQGETAYGYTF. In DNA, the CDR3 is TGTGCCAGCAGCCCCTTACAGGGGGAGACTGCCTATGGCTACACCTTC.

The rearrangement joins TRBV6-6 to TRBJ1-1; D is perhaps TRBD1 (6 bases). The V end lost 9 bases, the J end lost 0 bases, and 11 bases lay between the germline ends. Germline CDR1 reads MNHNY; CDR2 reads SVGAGI (reference sequence). The length of the CDR3 is 13 residues. CDR3 nucleotide sequence: TGTGCCAGTACTCAGGGGTTGAACACTGAAGCTTTCTTT. It codes for CASTQGLNTEAFF.

The V and J genes are TRBV5-1 and TRBJ1-3; D uncertain. Germline V gene data show CDR1 as SGHRS and CDR2 as YFSETQ. The CDR3 contains 15 residues. The V and J ends lost 2 bases and 2 bases respectively, with 11 bases between them. The CDR3 region is CASSLAMGAGNTIYF. CDR3 bases: TGCGCCAGCAGCTTAGCCATGGGAGCTGGAAACACCATATATTTT.

This chain links TRBV6-2 or TRBV6-3 with TRBJ2-1; 11 bases line up with TRBD2. The CDR3 runs to 16 residues. V trimming: 6 bases; J trimming: 8 bases; junction bases outside the gene matches: 12. Germline assignment: CDR1 MNHEY and CDR2 SVGEGT. CDR3 region: CASRPHSGGAPDEQFF. The CDR3 DNA reads as TGTGCCAGCAGGCCTCATAGCGGGGGGGCACCGGATGAGCAGTTCTTC.

The gene calls are TRBV28 and TRBJ1-2, with a possible D match to TRBD1 (6 bases). Trimming removed 6 bases from V and 8 bases from J, with 16 bases in between. Germline CDR1 is MDHEN and CDR2 is SYDVKM. The CDR3 covers 13 residues. CDR3 in amino acids: CASRIRTVLGYTF. In DNA form, the CDR3 reads TGTGCCAGCAGGATAAGGACAGTTTTGGGCTACACCTTC.

The chain has TRBV18 and TRBJ1-5; TRBD1 might be the D (5 bases). Between the trimmed V and J ends, which lost 2 bases and 0 bases, there was a span of 14 bases. This CDR3 is built from 17 residues. Looked up from germline, CDR1 is KGHSH and CDR2 is LQKENI. The CDR3 bases are TGTGCCAGCTCACCAAAACAGGAGCCTTATAGCAATCAGCCCCAGCATTTT. Its protein is CASSPKQEPYSNQPQHF.

In its sample, this clone was seen once. The chain employs TRBV12-3 or TRBV12-4 and TRBJ1-1; D possibly corresponds to TRBD1 (5 bases). This CDR3 region has 12 residues. The ends were cut back, 8 bases at V and 5 bases at J, with 12 bases in the middle. The CDR3, as DNA: TGTGCCAGCTTGTGGGGGGATACTGAAGCTTTCTTT. Translating it yields CASLWGDTEAFF.

The gene calls are TRBV13 and TRBJ1-3, with D possibly TRBD1 on 6 matching bases. CDR3 size: 13 residues. Germline CDR1 reads PRHDT; CDR2 reads FYEKMQ (reference sequence). Trimming left V 6 bases short and J 7 bases short, with 13 bases between. Written as DNA, the CDR3 is TGTGCCAGCAGGAGTGGGGGCCGGAACACCATATATTTT. It codes for CASRSGGRNTIYF.

The chain combines TRBV10-3 with TRBJ2-5; a weak D match, TRBD2 (7 bases). Germline V gene sequence: CDR1 ENHRY, CDR2 SYGVKD. This CDR3 is built from 14 residues. V gave up 7 bases and J gave up 4 bases, with 16 bases separating them. The CDR3 loop reads CAIKRGGASETQYF. CDR3 DNA: TGTGCCATCAAAAGGGGGGGAGCCTCAGAGACCCAGTACTTC.

The V call is TRBV6-5, the J call TRBJ1-4, with a possible D match to TRBD1 (6 bases). CDR3 length: 14 amino acids. Per germline, CDR1 MNHEY and CDR2 SVGAGI. Trimming shortened V by 6 bases and J by 3 bases, and 11 bases separated the two germline ends. The CDR3 here is CASSTGWANEKLFF. The CDR3 DNA reads TGTGCCAGCAGCACAGGGTGGGCTAATGAAAAACTGTTTTTT.